This T cell receptor (beta chain) derives from a study of blood T cell repertoires in COVID-19 (TCRdb year 2020). Concerning the study at large: The collaborator samples originated in the United States, Italy and Spain and spanned the acute and convalescent phases of COVID-19. The material from the prospective study consisted of cDNA or gDNA derived from T cells, B-cell-depleted T cells, or PBMCs. Deeply sampled blood TCRbeta repertoires from subjects exposed to, actively infected with, or recovered from COVID-19 were included in the dataset. The repertoires were made available in a free public database intended to serve as a resource for research on the immune response to SARS-CoV-2. The samples were drawn from two sources: the first 160 participants of the ongoing ImmuneRACE study, and 950 to 1,500 subjects contributed by 6 global collaborators. Nearly every sample came with metadata listing a de-identified subject ID, COVID-19 status, age in years and sex. HLA class I and class II types, where available, came from metadata supplied by the sample provider rather than from assay-based typing.

TCRbeta CDR3 regions were amplified from genomic DNA using the immunoSEQ Assay, a bias-controlled multiplex PCR. The authors processed their data as follows. The number of nucleated cells in each sample was estimated by amplification of reference gene primers within the assay. To quantify the absolute abundance of each unique TCRbeta CDR3 rearrangement, sequence reads were collapsed and filtered. For each sample, productive Simpson clonality was calculated as the square root of Simpson's diversity index over productive rearrangements. The immuneACCESS repertoire file appears here via TCRdb, limited to in-frame rearrangements. These files lack a portion of the clones; in checked studies, under half of the deficit traces to unresolved V genes, and the cause of the others is not known. The V and J calls and clone size are taken from that table; D and trimming were inferred from the DNA. In this sample the table shows roughly 160,000 clones, around four fifths of which occur a single time. About 2.7% of the sample is taken by the ten largest.

The paper as a whole reports these results and caveats: The amount of clinical and demographic metadata varied by source and participant and was provided uncurated.

From the cysteine through the phenylalanine, the CDR3 covers 18 amino acids. Kept here is only the CDR3 DNA, which spans 54 bases and is read in frame from base 1. V loses 4 bases at its end and J loses 6 bases; junction bases beyond the gene matches: 17. According to the germline V gene, CDR1 reads SGHVS and CDR2 reads FNYEAQ. As concerns this clone: Its binding antigen is unknown. Base qualities are not at hand, and no much larger clone is one base apart.

At one collaborating source in Seattle, patients were enrolled during active infection and were followed longitudinally through the course of disease. Collaborating institutions collected whole blood in K2EDTA tubes following their own protocols. Collaborator samples were shipped for TCRbeta analysis as frozen whole blood, isolated PBMCs, or DNA extracted from either sample type. Sequencing used peripheral blood. The receptor was isolated from a woman of 80 years or more with COVID-19, enrolled during active disease. The chain was built from TRBV7-6 and TRBJ2-1; 8 bases in the middle match TRBD2. The CDR3 sequence is CASSSPGGWREFPNEQFF. DNA sequence: TGTGCCAGCAGCTCCCCGGGGGGGTGGCGGGAGTTTCCCAATGAGCAGTTCTTC.